Listed below are T cell receptor beta chains from one sample, sequenced in a study of T cells in Graves' hyperthyroidism and ophthalmopathy. Via MiXCR, TCRdb re-called the multiplex PCR reads, giving one row per CDR3 protein. The data hold some 550,000 distinct CDR3 sequences, with roughly 16% observed a single time. Sequencing was performed on blood. All receptors come from a middle-aged woman with Graves' ophthalmopathy. Both conserved end residues are part of each CDR3. Expanded clones get a size class; other rows say once, few or many, or leave the size out.

many | TRBV27 | CASSIQGQGIGNEQFF
few | TRBV28 | CASSLSPLSGNTIYF
- | TRBV28 | CASEGTNYGYTF
few | TRBV12-3/TRBV12-4 | CASSLNLGGNLSPLHF
many | TRBV20-1 | CSASSGMGYEQYF
many | TRBV30 | CAWSAIGTGFEKLFF
many | TRBV7-2 | CASSLAHGPSYEQYF
many | TRBV29-1 | CSVLLAGASADTQYF
many | TRBV28 | CASSLHNQETQYF
many | TRBV27 | CASSWFGGVTDTQYF
once | TRBV13 | CASSSRGRSGRAYEQYF
many | TRBV20-1 | CSARDPDRGLSTEAFF
- | TRBV7-9 | CASSLTGGLEQYF
many | TRBV20-1 | CSALRTDLNAYNSPLHF
- | TRBV6-2/TRBV6-3 | CASSYSINPYNEQFF
few | TRBV7-9 | CASSLVRGLDEKLFF
- | TRBV7-2 | CASSSDPSGETQYF
many | TRBV30 | CAWSQGRNTEAFF
few | TRBV7-2 | CASSLDRRYNEQFF
many | TRBV18 | CASSPSSGSTDTQYF
many | TRBV11-2 | CASSLDLRRNTEAFF
- | TRBV30 | CAWSATAGIIGTQYF
- | TRBV10-3 | CAIRARTRDEQFF
few | TRBV2 | CASSEGSGFQETQYF
- | TRBV9 | CASSPFRGGLNEQFF
few | TRBV9 | CASSREGLYNEQFF
- | TRBV7-9 | CASSLQINEKLFF
many | TRBV20-1 | CSAKQGYTEAFF
many | TRBV27 | CASSLRAASTDTQYF
few | TRBV19 | CASTLAATEPYGYTF
many | TRBV2 | CASRDRQGHNEKLFF
- | TRBV19 | CASSPWTGALGDSPLHF
many | TRBV6-2/TRBV6-3 | CASSPGQLEHQPQHF
- | TRBV25-1 | CASRQAPSHGYTF
many | TRBV6-2/TRBV6-3 | CASALSMGQGYEQYF
few | TRBV7-9 | CASSSWGGQEQYF
many | TRBV27 | CASIPRQGAHEQYF
many | TRBV18 | CASSSYLGDGYGYTF
many | TRBV2 | CASRDLLAGGQNEQFF
many | TRBV12-3/TRBV12-4 | CASSRTSGRATGELFF
- | TRBV7-9 | CASSSRRGGLAYNEQFF
- | TRBV3-1 | CASSIRRGRETQYF
- | TRBV29-1 | CSYARTMEETQYF
- | TRBV27 | CASRYGPGGPQHF
many | TRBV6-1 | CASKQPRTGKDEQYF
many | TRBV20-1 | CSARGGLAPLDEQFF
many | TRBV30 | CAWARGKQETQYF
- | TRBV6-2/TRBV6-3 | CASKVGGGDEQYF